This T cell receptor beta chain was sequenced during a study of blood T cell repertoires in COVID-19. About the study: Collection of acute and convalescent COVID-19 samples took place in the United States, Italy and Spain. Nucleic acid was either cDNA or gDNA, and it came from T cells, B-cell-depleted T cells, or PBMCs.

Germline V gene lookup returns CDR1 SGHKS and CDR2 YYEKEE (reference sequence). CDR3 length equals 13 residues. Trimming left V 1 base short and J 7 bases short, with 11 bases between. Assay: immunoSEQ multiplex PCR; the TCRdb copy retains only in-frame clones and omits some. The sample consists of approximately 150,000 clones, approximately 90% of them appearing once. This clonotype originated in a human donor in a cohort sampled during active COVID-19. Sequencing was done on a sample of peripheral blood. The chain has TRBV5-5 and TRBJ1-2; D gene uncertain. In nucleotides, the CDR3 is TGTGCCAGCAGCTTGAAGGGCGGGAGTGGCTACACCTTC. This gives the protein CASSLKGGSGYTF.